Included here is one T cell receptor beta chain sequence, with context. The CDR3 consists of 15 residues. V dropped 1 base and J dropped 9; count of bases not matched to a gene: 10. The germline V gene encodes CDR1 SGHDT and CDR2 YYEEEE. The sample is drawn from a study of blood T cell repertoires in COVID-19. About the research overall: There were acute and convalescent COVID-19 samples, and they came from the United States, Italy and Spain. From T cells, B-cell-depleted T cells, or PBMCs came the material, which was cDNA or gDNA.

The authors' processing: For nucleated cells, counts were estimated from reference gene primer amplification. Measured with immunoSEQ multiplex PCR; TCRdb has only the in-frame clones, and not every one. That table gives V, J and clone size, and the DNA gave D and trimming. This sample has some 160,000 clones, with roughly 90% found just once. The gene calls are TRBV5-6 and TRBJ2-1, with 7 nucleotides matching TRBD2. The origin of this receptor is a woman in her sixties or seventies with acute or convalescent COVID-19. Sequencing input: peripheral blood. CDR3 loop: CASSLRGTTTLEQFF. In DNA, the CDR3 is TGTGCCAGCAGCTTGCGTGGGACTACGACTCTTGAGCAGTTCTTC.